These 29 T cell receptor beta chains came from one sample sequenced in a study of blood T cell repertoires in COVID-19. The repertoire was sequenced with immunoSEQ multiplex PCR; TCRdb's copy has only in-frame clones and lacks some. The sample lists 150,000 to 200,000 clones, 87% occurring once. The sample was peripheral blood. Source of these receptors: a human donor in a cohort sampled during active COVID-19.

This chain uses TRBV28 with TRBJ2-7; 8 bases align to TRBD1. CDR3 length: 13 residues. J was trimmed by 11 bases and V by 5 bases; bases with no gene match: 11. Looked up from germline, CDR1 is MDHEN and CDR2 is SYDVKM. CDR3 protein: CASSPRTGPREYF. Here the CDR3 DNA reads TGTGCCAGCAGTCCACGGACAGGGCCCAGGGAGTACTTC.

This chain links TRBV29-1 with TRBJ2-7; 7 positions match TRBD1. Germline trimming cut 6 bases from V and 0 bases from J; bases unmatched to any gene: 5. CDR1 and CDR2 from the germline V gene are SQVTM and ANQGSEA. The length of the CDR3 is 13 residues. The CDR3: CSVQRTGSYEQYF. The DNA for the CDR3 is TGCAGCGTCCAAAGGACAGGCTCCTACGAGCAGTACTTC.

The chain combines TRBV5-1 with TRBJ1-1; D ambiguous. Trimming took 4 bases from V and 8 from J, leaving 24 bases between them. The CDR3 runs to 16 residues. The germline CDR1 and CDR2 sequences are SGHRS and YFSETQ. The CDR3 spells CASSMLARVGAAEAFF. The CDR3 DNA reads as TGCGCCAGCAGCATGCTCGCGAGGGTAGGTGCCGCCGAAGCTTTCTTT.

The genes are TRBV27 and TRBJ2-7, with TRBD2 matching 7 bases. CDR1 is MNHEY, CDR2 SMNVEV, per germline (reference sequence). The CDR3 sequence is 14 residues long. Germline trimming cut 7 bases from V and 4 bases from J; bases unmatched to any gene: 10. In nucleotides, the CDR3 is TGTGCCAGCACCCCCGCCGGGACTACATACGAGCAGTACTTC. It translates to CASTPAGTTYEQYF.

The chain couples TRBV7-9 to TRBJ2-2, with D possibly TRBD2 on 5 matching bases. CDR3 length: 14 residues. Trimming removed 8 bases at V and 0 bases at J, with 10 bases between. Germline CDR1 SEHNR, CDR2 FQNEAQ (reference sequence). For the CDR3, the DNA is TGTGCCAGCCTAGCTGGCACGAACACCGGGGAGCTGTTTTTT. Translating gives CASLAGTNTGELFF.

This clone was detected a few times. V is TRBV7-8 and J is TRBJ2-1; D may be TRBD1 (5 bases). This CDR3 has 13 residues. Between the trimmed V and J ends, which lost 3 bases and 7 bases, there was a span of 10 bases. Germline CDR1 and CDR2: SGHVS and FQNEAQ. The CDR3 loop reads CASSFMGRNEQFF. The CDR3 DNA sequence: TGTGCCAGCAGCTTCATGGGGCGGAATGAGCAGTTCTTC.

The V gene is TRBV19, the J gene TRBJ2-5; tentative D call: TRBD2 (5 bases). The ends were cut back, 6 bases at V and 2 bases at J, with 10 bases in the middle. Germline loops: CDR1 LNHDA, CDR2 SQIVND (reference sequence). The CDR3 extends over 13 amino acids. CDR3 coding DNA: TGTGCCAGTAGCAGCGGCCCTCAAGAGACCCAGTACTTC. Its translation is CASSSGPQETQYF.

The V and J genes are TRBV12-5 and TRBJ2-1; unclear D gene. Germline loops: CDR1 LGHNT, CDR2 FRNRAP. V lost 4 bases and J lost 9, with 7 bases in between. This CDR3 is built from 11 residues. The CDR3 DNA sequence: TGTGCTAGTGGTTCCCCCCTTGAGCAGTTCTTC. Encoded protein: CASGSPLEQFF. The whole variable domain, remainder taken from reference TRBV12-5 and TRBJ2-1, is DARVTQTPRHKVTEMGQEVTMRCQPILGHNTVFWYRQTMMQGLELLAYFRNRAPLDDSGMPKDRFSAEMPDATLATLKIQPSEPRDSAVYFCASGSPLEQFFGPGTRLTVL.

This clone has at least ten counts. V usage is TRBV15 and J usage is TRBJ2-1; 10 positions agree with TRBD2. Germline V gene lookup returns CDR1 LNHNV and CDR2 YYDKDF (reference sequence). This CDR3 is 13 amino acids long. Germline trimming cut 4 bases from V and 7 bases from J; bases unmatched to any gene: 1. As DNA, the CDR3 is TGTGCCACCAGCAAAGCGGGAGGGAATGAGCAGTTCTTC. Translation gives CATSKAGGNEQFF.

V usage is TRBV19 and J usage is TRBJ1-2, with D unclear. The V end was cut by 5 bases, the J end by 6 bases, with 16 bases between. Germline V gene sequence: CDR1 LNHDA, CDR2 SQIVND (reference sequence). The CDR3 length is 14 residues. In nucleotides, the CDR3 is TGTGCCAGTAGTTCTTTAGATCCATATGATGGCTACACCTTC. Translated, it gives CASSSLDPYDGYTF.

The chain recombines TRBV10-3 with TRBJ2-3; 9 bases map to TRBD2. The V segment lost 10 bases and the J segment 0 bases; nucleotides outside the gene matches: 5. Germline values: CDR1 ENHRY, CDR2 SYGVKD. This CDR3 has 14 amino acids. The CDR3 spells CATRLAVSTDTQYF. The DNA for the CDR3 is TGTGCCACCCGACTAGCGGTAAGCACAGATACGCAGTATTTT.

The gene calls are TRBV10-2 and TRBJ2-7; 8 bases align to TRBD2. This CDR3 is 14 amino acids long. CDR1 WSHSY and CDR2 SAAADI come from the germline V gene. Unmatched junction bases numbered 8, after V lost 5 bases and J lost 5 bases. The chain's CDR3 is CASSPRVAGNEQYF. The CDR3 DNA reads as TGCGCCAGCAGTCCCAGGGTAGCGGGGAACGAGCAGTACTTC.

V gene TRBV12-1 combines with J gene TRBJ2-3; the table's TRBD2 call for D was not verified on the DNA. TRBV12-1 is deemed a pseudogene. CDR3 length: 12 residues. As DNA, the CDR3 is TGTGCCAGCAGCCGACTAGCGGGGGGGCGAGGTTTT. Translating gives CASSRLAGGRGF.

In nucleotides, the CDR3 is TGTGCCAGCAGCGGGGGACAGGAGCGTTCTAACTATGGCTACACCTTC. Protein sequence: CASSGGQERSNYGYTF. The J gene is TRBJ1-2, the V gene TRBV9; 8 bases map to TRBD1. V lost 3 bases to trimming and J lost 0 bases; unmatched junction nucleotides: 7. Germline V gene sequence: CDR1 SGDLS, CDR2 YYNGEE. The CDR3 spans 16 residues.

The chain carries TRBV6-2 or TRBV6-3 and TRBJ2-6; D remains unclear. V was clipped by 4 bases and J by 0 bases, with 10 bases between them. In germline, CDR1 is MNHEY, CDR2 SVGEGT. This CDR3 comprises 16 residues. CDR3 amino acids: CASSFFGFSGANVLTF. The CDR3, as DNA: TGTGCCAGCAGTTTCTTCGGGTTCTCTGGGGCCAACGTCCTGACTTTC.

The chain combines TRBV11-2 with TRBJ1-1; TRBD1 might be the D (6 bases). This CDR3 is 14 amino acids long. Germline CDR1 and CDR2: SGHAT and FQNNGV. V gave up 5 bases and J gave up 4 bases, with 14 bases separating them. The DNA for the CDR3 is TGTGCCAGCAGCGGAATACAGGGCCGCACTGAAGCTTTCTTT. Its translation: CASSGIQGRTEAFF.

In DNA, the CDR3 is TGTGCCAGCAGTTCCCTGACAGGGGCCTCTAGCGAGCAGTACTTC. Its protein is CASSSLTGASSEQYF. The chain couples TRBV27 to TRBJ2-7; 8 nucleotides agree with TRBD1. The V segment lost 4 bases and the J segment 6 bases; nucleotides outside the gene matches: 11. The germline gives CDR1 MNHEY, CDR2 SMNVEV (reference sequence). The CDR3 has 15 residues.

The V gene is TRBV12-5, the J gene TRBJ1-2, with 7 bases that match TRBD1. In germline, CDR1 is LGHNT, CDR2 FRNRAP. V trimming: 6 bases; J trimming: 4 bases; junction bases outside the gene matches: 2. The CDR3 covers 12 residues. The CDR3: CASGDRPYGYTF. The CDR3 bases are TGTGCTAGTGGGGACAGGCCCTATGGCTACACCTTC.

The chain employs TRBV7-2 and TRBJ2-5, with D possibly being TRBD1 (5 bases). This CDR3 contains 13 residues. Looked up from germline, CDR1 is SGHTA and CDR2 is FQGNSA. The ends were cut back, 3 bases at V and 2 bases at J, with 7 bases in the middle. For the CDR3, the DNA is TGTGCCAGCAGCTTCCGACAGCAAGAGACCCAGTACTTC. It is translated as CASSFRQQETQYF.

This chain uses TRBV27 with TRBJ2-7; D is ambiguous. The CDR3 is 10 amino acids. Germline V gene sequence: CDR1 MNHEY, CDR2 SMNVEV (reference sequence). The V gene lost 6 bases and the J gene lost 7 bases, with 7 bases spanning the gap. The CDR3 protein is CASSESEQYF. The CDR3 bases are TGTGCCAGCAGCGAGTCTGAGCAGTACTTC.

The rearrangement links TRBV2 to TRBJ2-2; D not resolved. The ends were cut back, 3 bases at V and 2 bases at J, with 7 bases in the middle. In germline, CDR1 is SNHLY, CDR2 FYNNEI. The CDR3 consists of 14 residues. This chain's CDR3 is CASSDAYNTGELFF. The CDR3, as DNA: TGTGCCAGCAGTGACGCCTACAACACCGGGGAGCTGTTTTTT.

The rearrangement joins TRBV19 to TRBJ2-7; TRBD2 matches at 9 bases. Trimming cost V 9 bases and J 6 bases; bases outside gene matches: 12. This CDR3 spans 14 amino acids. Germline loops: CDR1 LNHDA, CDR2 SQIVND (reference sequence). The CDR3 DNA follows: TGTGCCAGCGGTAGCGGCGCTAGCGGGGTCGAGCAGTACTTC. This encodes CASGSGASGVEQYF.

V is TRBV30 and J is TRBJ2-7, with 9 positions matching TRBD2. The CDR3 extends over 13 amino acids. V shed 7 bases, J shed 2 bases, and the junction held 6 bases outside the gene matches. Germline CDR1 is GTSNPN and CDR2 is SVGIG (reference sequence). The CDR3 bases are TGTGCCTCGTATAGCGGGAGCACCTACGAGCAGTACTTC. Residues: CASYSGSTYEQYF.

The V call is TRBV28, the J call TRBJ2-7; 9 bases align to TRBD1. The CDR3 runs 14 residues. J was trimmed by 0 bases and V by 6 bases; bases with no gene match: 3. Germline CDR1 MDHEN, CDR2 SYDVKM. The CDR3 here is CASRWGQGSYEQYF. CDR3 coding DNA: TGTGCCAGCAGGTGGGGACAGGGCTCCTACGAGCAGTACTTC. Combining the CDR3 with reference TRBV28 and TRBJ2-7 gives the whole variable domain DVKVTQSSRYLVKRTGEKVFLECVQDMDHENMFWYRQDPGLGLRLIYFSYDVKMKEKGDIPEGYSVSREKKERFSLILESASTNQTSMYLCASRWGQGSYEQYFGPGTRLTVT.

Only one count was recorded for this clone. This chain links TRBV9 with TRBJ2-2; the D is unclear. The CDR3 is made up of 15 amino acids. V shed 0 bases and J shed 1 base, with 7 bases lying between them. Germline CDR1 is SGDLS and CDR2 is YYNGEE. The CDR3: CASSVETGNTGELFF. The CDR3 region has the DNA TGTGCCAGCAGCGTAGAAACGGGGAACACCGGGGAGCTGTTTTTT. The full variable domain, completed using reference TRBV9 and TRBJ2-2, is DSGVTQTPKHLITATGQRVTLRCSPRSGDLSVYWYQQSLDQGLQFLIQYYNGEERAKGNILERFSAQQFPDLHSELNLSSLELGDSALYFCASSVETGNTGELFFGEGSRLTVL.

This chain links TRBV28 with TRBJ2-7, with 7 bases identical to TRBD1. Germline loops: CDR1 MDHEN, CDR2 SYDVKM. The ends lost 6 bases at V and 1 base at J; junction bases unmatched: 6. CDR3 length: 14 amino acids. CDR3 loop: CASRPRTGSYEQYF. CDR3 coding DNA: TGTGCCAGCAGGCCTCGGACAGGTTCCTACGAGCAGTACTTC.

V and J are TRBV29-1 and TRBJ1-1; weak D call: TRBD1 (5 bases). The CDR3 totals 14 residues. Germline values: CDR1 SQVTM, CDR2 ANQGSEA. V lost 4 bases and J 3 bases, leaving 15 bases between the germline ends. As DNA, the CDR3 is TGCAGCGTTGGTGGAGGGGCTAAGTACACTGAAGCTTTCTTT. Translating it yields CSVGGGAKYTEAFF.

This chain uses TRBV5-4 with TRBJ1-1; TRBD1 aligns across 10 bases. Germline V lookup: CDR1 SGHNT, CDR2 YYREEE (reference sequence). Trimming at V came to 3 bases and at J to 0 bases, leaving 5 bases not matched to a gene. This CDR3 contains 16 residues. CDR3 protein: CASSSPDRGMNTEAFF. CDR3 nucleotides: TGTGCCAGCAGCTCCCCGGACAGGGGGATGAACACTGAAGCTTTCTTT.

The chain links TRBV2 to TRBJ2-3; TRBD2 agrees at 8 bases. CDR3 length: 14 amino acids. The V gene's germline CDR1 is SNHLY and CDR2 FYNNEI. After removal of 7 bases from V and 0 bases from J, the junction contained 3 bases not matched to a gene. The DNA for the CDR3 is TGTGCCAGCAAGCGGGGGCCTAGCACAGATACGCAGTATTTT. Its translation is CASKRGPSTDTQYF.